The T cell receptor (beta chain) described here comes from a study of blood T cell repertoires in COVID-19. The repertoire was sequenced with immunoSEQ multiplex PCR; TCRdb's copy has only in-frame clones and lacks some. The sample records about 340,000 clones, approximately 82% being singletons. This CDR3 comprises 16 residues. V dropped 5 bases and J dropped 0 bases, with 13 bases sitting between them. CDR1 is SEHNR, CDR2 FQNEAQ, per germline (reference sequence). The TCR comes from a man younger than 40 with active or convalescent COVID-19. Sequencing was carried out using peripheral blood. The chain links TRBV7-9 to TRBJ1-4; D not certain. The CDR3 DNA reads TGTGCCAGCAGCCCCAGAGGCGGGGCAACTAATGAAAAACTGTTTTTT. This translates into CASSPRGGATNEKLFF.